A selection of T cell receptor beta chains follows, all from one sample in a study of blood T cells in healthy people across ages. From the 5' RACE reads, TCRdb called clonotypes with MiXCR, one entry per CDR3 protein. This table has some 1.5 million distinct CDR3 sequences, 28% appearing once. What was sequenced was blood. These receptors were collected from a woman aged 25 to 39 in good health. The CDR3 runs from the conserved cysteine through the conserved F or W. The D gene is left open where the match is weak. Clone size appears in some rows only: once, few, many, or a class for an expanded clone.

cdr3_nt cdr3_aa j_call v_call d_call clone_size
TGTGCCAGCAGACAACCCACAGGGCGGAACACTGAAGCTTTCTTT CASRQPTGRNTEAFF TRBJ1-1 TRBV7-2 . .
TGTGCCACCAGCAGATCCGGGCGGGCGACCTCCTACGAGCAGTACTTC CATSRSGRATSYEQYF TRBJ2-7 TRBV15 . few
TGCAGCGCGGGGGGAGGCCAAAGCACAGATACGCAGTATTTT CSAGGGQSTDTQYF TRBJ2-3 TRBV29-1 TRBD2 many
TGTGCCATCAGTGAGTCGTTTGACAGGCAAGAGACCCAGTACTTC CAISESFDRQETQYF TRBJ2-5 TRBV10-3 . many
TGTGCCAGCAGTTTGAGCGGGGATGGGCGAGGGGAGCTGTTTTTT CASSLSGDGRGELFF TRBJ2-2 TRBV12-3/TRBV12-4 TRBD2 .
TGTGCCAGCTCACCTATGCCTTCAAACACCGGGGAGCTGTTTTTT CASSPMPSNTGELFF TRBJ2-2 TRBV18 . .
TGTGCCAGCAGTCCCAGGGGAACGGCTAACACTGAAGCTTTCTTT CASSPRGTANTEAFF TRBJ1-1 TRBV28 . few
TGTGCCACCTCCGAGCGGAACCGAGGTACAGATACGCAGTATTTT CATSERNRGTDTQYF TRBJ2-3 TRBV6-5 . .
TGTGCCAGCAGCTACAGGGCACGAGGGTACGAGCAGTACTTC CASSYRARGYEQYF TRBJ2-7 TRBV6-5 . few
TGTGCCATCAGTGCAGGGAGCGAGCAGTACTTC CAISAGSEQYF TRBJ2-7 TRBV10-3 . .
TGTGCCAGCAGCGCCCTCAGGGCTGGGGCCAACGTCCTGACTTTC CASSALRAGANVLTF TRBJ2-6 TRBV9 . few
TGTGCCAGCTTGAACCTCTATGGCTACACCTTC CASLNLYGYTF TRBJ1-2 TRBV28 . many
TGTGCCAGCAGTTACTCTCAGTTCTCCTCCACAATGGAGCAGTTCTTC CASSYSQFSSTMEQFF TRBJ2-1 TRBV6-6 . many
TGTGCCAGCGGCGCAGGGAGGGAGACCCAGTACTTC CASGAGRETQYF TRBJ2-5 TRBV6-2/TRBV6-3 . .
TGTGCCAGCAGCCATACTAGCGGGGGGGCCACTAGCACAGATACGCAGTATTTT CASSHTSGGATSTDTQYF TRBJ2-3 TRBV4-2 TRBD2 .
TGCAGTGCTAGAGATCATGGCAGGAACGCCTACGAGCAGTACTTC CSARDHGRNAYEQYF TRBJ2-7 TRBV20-1 . many
TGCAGTGCAATCCCGACTAGCGGGGGCACAGACACGCAGTATTTT CSAIPTSGGTDTQYF TRBJ2-3 TRBV20-1 TRBD2 .
TGTGCCAGCAGTCCTCGAGGGCTAGATTGGGGCAATGAGCAGTTCTTC CASSPRGLDWGNEQFF TRBJ2-1 TRBV7-9 . .
TGTGCCAGCAGTTCTTTAGCGGGGGGGCCCCAGAATGAGCAGTTCTTC CASSSLAGGPQNEQFF TRBJ2-1 TRBV27 TRBD2 few
TGTGCCAGCAGCCCGGCGGGGAGGGAAGAGACCCAGTACTTC CASSPAGREETQYF TRBJ2-5 TRBV3-1 TRBD2 .